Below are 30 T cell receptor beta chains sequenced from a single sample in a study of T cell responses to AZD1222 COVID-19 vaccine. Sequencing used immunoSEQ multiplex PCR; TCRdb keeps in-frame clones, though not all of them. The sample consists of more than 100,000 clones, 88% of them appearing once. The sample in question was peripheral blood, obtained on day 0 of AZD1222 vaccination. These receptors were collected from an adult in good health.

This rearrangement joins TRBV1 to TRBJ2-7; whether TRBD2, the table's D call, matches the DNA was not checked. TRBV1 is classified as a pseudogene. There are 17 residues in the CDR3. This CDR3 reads CTSSQESAGGSSYEQYF. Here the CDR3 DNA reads TGCACCAGCAGCCAAGAATCCGCGGGGGGGAGCTCCTACGAGCAGTACTTC.

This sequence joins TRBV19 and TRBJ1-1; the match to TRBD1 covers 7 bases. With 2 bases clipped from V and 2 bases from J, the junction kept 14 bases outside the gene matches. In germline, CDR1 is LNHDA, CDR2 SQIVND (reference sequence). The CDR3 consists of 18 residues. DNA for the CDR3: TGTGCCAGTAGTATACAAAGAAGCGGGACAGCAAAAAACACTGAAGCTTTCTTT. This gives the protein CASSIQRSGTAKNTEAFF. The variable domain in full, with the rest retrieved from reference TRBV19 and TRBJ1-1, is DGGITQSPKYLFRKEGQNVTLSCEQNLNHDAMYWYRQDPGQGLRLIYYSQIVNDFQKGDIAEGYSVSREKKESFPLTVTSAQKNPTAFYLCASSIQRSGTAKNTEAFFGQGTRLTVV.

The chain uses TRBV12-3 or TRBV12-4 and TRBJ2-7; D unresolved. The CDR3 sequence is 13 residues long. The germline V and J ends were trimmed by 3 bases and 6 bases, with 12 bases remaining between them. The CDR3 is CASSLLGFVEQYF. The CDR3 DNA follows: TGTGCCAGCAGTTTGTTAGGGTTTGTCGAGCAGTACTTC.

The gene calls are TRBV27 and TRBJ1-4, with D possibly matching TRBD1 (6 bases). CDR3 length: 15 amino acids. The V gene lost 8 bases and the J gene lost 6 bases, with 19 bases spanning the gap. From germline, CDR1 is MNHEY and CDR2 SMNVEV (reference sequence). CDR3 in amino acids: CASSLGRGVHEKLFF. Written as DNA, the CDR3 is TGTGCCAGCTCCTTAGGGAGGGGGGTCCATGAAAAACTGTTTTTT.

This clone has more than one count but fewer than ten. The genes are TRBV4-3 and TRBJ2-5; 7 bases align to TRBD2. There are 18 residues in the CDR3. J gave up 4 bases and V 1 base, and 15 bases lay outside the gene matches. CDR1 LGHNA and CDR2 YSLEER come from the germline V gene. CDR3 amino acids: CASSQGWAGASPGETQYF. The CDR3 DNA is TGCGCCAGCAGCCAAGGGTGGGCGGGAGCTTCCCCGGGAGAGACCCAGTACTTC.

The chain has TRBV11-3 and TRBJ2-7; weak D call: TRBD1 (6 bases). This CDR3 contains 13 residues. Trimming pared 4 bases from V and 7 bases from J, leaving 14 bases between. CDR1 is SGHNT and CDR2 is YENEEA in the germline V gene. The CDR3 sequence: CASSSAQGWEQYF. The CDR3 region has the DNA TGTGCCAGCAGCTCCGCACAGGGTTGGGAGCAGTACTTC.

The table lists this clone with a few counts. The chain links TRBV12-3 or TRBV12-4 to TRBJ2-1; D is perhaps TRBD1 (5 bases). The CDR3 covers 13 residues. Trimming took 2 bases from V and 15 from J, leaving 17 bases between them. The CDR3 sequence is CASSLSGRVVPFF. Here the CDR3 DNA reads TGTGCCAGCAGTTTATCTGGCAGGGTGGTTCCGTTCTTC.

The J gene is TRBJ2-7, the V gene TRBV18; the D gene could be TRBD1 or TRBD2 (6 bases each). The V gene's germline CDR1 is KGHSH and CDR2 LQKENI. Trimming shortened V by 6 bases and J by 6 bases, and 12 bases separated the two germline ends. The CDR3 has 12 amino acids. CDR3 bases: TGTGCCAGCTCCACCGAGGGGGGCGAGCAGTACTTC. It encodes CASSTEGGEQYF.

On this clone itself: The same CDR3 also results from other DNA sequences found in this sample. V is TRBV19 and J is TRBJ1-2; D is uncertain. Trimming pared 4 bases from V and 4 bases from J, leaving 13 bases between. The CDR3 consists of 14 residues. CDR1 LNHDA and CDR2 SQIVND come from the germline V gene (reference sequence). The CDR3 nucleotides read TGTGCCAGTAGTAGGCAGGCCAGCTCCTATGGCTACACCTTC. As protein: CASSRQASSYGYTF.

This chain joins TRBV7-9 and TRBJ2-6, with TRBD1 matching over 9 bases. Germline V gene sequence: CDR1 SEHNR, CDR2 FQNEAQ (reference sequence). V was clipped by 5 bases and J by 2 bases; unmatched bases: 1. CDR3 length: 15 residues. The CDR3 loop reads CASSRQGAGANVLTF. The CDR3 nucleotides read TGTGCCAGCAGCAGACAGGGGGCTGGGGCCAACGTCCTGACTTTC.

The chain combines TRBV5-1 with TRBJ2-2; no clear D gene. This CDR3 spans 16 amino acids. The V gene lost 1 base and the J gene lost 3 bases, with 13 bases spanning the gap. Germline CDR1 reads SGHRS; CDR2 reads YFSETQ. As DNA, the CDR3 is TGCGCCAGCAGCTTGCCCCCAGGACGGGACACCGGGGAGCTGTTTTTT. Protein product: CASSLPPGRDTGELFF.

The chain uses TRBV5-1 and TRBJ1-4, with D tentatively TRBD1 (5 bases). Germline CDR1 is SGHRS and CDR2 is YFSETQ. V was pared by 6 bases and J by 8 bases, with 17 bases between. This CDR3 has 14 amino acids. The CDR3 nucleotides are TGCGCCAGCACCCTTGGGACTTTCGCCGAAAAACTGTTTTTT. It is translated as CASTLGTFAEKLFF.

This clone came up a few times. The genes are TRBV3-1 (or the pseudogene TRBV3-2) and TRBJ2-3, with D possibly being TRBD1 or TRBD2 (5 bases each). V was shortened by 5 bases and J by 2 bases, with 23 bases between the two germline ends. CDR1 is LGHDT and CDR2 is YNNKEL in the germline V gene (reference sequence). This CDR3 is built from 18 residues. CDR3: CASSLHRDGRLFTDTQYF. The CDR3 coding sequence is TGTGCCAGCAGCTTACACCGGGACGGCAGACTCTTCACAGATACGCAGTATTTT.

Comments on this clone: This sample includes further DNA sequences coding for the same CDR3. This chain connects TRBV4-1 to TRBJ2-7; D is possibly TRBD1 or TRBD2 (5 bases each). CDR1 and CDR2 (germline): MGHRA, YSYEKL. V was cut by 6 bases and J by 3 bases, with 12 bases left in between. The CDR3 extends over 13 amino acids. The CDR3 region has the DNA TGCGCCAGCAGTCGGGACGGGTTCTACGAGCAGTACTTC. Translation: CASSRDGFYEQYF.

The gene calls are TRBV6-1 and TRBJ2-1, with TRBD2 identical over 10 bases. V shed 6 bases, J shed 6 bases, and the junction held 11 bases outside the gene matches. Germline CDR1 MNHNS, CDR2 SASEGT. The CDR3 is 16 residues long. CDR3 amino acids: CASRESSGRAANEQFF. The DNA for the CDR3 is TGTGCCAGCAGGGAATCTAGCGGGAGAGCGGCCAATGAGCAGTTCTTC.

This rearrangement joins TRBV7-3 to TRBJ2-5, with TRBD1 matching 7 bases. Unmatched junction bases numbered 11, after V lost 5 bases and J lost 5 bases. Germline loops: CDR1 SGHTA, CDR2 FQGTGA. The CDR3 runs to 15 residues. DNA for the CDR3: TGTGCCAGCAGCCTCGGGACAGCCGAGTGGGAGACCCAGTACTTC. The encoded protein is CASSLGTAEWETQYF.

In DNA, the CDR3 is TGCGCCAGCAGCCCGTCCCATGAGCAGTTCTTC. Amino acid sequence: CASSPSHEQFF. The chain uses TRBV5-1 and TRBJ2-1, with D uncertain. Germline V gives CDR1 SGHRS, CDR2 YFSETQ. The CDR3 has 11 residues. V was shortened by 4 bases and J by 8 bases, with 7 bases between the two germline ends. Full variable domain (remainder filled in from reference TRBV5-1 and TRBJ2-1): KAGVTQTPRYLIKTRGQQVTLSCSPISGHRSVSWYQQTPGQGLQFLFEYFSETQRNKGNFPGRFSGRQFSNSRSEMNVSTLELGDSALYLCASSPSHEQFFGPGTRLTVL.

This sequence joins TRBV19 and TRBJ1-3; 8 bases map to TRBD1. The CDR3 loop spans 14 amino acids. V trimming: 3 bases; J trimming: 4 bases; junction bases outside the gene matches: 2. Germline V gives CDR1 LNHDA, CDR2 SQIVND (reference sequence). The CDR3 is CASSIDRGGNTIYF. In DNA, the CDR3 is TGTGCCAGTAGTATTGACAGGGGCGGAAACACCATATATTTT.

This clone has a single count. The CDR3 here is CASSYRRTPYEQYF. CDR3 DNA: TGTGCCAGCAGCTACCGCAGGACCCCCTACGAGCAGTACTTC. V usage is TRBV7-9 and J usage is TRBJ2-7; D unclear. Germline V CDR1 and CDR2: SEHNR, FQNEAQ (reference sequence). V was shortened by 4 bases and J by 2 bases, with 12 bases between the two germline ends. CDR3 length equals 14 residues.

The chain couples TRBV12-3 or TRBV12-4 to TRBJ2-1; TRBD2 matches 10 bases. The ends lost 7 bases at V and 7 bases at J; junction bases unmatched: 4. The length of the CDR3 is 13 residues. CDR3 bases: TGTGCCAGCATGCTAGCGGGAGTAAATGAGCAGTTCTTC. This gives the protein CASMLAGVNEQFF.

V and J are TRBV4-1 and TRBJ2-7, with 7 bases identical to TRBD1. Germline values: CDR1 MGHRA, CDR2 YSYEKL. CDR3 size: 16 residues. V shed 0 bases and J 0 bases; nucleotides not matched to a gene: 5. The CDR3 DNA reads TGCGCCAGCAGCCAAGAAACAGGGGTGAGCTCCTACGAGCAGTACTTC. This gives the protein CASSQETGVSSYEQYF.

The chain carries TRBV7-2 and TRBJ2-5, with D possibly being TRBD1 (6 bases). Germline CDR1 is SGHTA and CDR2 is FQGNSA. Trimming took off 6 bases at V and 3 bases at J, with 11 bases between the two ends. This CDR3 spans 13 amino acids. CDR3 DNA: TGTGCCAGCAGTAACTACAGGGAAGAGACCCAGTACTTC. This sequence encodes CASSNYREETQYF.

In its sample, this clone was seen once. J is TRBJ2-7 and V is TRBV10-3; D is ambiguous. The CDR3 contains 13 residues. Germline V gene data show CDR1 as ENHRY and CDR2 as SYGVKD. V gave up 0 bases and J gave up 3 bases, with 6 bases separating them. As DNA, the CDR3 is TGTGCCATCAGTGAGTCTAACAGCTACGAGCAGTACTTC. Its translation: CAISESNSYEQYF.

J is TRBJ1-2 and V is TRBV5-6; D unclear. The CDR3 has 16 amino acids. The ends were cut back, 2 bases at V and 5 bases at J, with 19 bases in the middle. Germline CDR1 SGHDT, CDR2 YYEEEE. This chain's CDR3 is CASSFDPGAYGYGYTF. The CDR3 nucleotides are TGTGCCAGCAGCTTCGACCCGGGAGCTTACGGGTATGGCTACACCTTC.

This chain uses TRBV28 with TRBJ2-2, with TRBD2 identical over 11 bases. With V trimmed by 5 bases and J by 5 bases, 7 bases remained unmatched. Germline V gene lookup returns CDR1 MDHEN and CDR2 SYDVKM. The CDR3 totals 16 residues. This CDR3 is CASSTRLAGLTGELFF. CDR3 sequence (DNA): TGTGCCAGCAGTACTAGACTAGCGGGGCTAACCGGGGAGCTGTTTTTT.

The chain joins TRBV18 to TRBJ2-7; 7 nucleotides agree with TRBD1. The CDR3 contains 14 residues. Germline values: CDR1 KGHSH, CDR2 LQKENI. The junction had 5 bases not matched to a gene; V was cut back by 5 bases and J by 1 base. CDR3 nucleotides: TGTGCCAGCTCATACGGGACAGCGTCCTACGAGCAGTACTTC. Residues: CASSYGTASYEQYF.

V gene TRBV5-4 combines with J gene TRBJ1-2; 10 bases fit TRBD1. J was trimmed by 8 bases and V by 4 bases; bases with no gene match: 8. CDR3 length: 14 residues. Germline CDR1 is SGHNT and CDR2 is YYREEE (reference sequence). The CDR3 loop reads CASSLGQGISGYTF. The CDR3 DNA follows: TGTGCCAGCAGCCTGGGACAGGGGATTTCCGGCTACACCTTC. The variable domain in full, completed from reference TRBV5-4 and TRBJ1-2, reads ETGVTQSPTHLIKTRGQQVTLRCSSQSGHNTVSWYQQALGQGPQFIFQYYREEENGRGNFPPRFSGLQFPNYSSELNVNALELDDSALYLCASSLGQGISGYTFGSGTRLTVV.

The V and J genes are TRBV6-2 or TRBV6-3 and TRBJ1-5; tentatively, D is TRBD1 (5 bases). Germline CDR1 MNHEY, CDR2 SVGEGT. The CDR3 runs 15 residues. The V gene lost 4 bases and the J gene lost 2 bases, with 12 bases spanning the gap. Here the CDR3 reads CASSFPGPRNQPQHF. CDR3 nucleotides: TGTGCCAGCAGTTTTCCGGGACCTCGCAATCAGCCCCAGCATTTT.

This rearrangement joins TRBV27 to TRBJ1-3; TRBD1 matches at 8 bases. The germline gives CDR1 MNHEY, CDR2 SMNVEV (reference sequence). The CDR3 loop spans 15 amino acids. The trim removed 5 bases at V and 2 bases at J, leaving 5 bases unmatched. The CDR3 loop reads CASSRQGLTGNTIYF. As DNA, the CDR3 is TGTGCCAGCAGTAGACAGGGGCTAACTGGAAACACCATATATTTT.

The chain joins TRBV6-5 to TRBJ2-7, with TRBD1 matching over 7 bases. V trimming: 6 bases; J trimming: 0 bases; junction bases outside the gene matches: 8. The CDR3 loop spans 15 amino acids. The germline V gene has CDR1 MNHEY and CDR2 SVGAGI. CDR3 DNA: TGTGCCAGCAGAGGACAGGTCCCGAGCTCCTACGAGCAGTACTTC. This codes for CASRGQVPSSYEQYF.